The 18 T cell receptor beta chains below all came from one sample that was sequenced in a study of T cell responses to AZD1222 COVID-19 vaccine. Using immunoSEQ multiplex PCR, the repertoire was profiled, and TCRdb retains in-frame clones only, with some absent. This table holds about 110,000 clones, around nine tenths found once. The material sequenced was peripheral blood, taken on day 0 of AZD1222 vaccination. The source is an adult in good health.

The chain is built from TRBV5-1 and TRBJ1-1; TRBD1 aligns across 7 bases. Germline-derived CDR1 and CDR2 are SGHRS and YFSETQ. J lost 1 base, V lost 5 bases, and 11 bases had no gene match. The CDR3 consists of 16 residues. The CDR3 protein is CASRRTVTGTNTEAFF. As DNA, the CDR3 is TGCGCCAGCAGACGGACGGTGACAGGGACGAACACTGAAGCTTTCTTT.

The chain links TRBV20-1 to TRBJ2-5, with D unclear. V gave up 0 bases and J gave up 2 bases, with 1 base separating them. The CDR3 runs 11 residues. Germline V CDR1 and CDR2: DFQATT, SNEGSKA (reference sequence). CDR3 in DNA: TGCAGTGCTAGAGAGCAAGAGACCCAGTACTTC. Translating it yields CSAREQETQYF.

The gene calls are TRBV7-3 and TRBJ2-7; 11 positions match TRBD2. This CDR3 has 14 amino acids. The V gene's germline CDR1 is SGHTA and CDR2 FQGTGA. After removal of 2 bases from V and 4 bases from J, the junction contained 1 base not matched to a gene. CDR3 in DNA: TGTGCCAGCAGCTTACTAGCGGGGGGTTACGAGCAGTACTTC. Amino acids: CASSLLAGGYEQYF. The entire variable domain, with the rest obtained from reference TRBV7-3 and TRBJ2-7, is as follows: GAGVSQTPSNKVTEKGKYVELRCDPISGHTALYWYRQSLGQGPEFLIYFQGTGAADDSGLPNDRFFAVRPEGSVSTLKIQRTERGDSAVYLCASSLLAGGYEQYFGPGTRLTVT.

This rearrangement joins TRBV20-1 to TRBJ2-7; D ambiguous. V lost 1 base to trimming and J lost 5 bases, with 3 bases between them. The germline V gene has CDR1 DFQATT and CDR2 SNEGSKA (reference sequence). The CDR3 is 10 residues long. For the CDR3, the DNA is TGCAGTGCTAGAGTCAACGAGCAGTACTTC. This translates into CSARVNEQYF.

The chain is built from TRBV28 and TRBJ1-1; TRBD1 might be the D (6 bases). This CDR3 region has 13 residues. Germline values: CDR1 MDHEN, CDR2 SYDVKM. V was cut by 6 bases and J by 5 bases, with 13 bases left in between. The CDR3 coding sequence is TGTGCCAGCAGCGGGGGCGTTGGGACTGAAGCTTTCTTT. Protein sequence: CASSGGVGTEAFF.

The chain is built from TRBV28 and TRBJ1-5; maybe TRBD1 (6 bases). This CDR3 is built from 12 residues. Trimming removed 8 bases from V and 7 bases from J, with 12 bases in between. Germline V gene data show CDR1 as MDHEN and CDR2 as SYDVKM. DNA of the CDR3: TGTGCCAGCGGAGGGGGTCTACAGCCCCAGCATTTT. Protein product: CASGGGLQPQHF.

The gene calls are TRBV7-9 and TRBJ1-1; D call uncertain. V was clipped by 2 bases and J by 5 bases, with 15 bases between them. Germline loops: CDR1 SEHNR, CDR2 FQNEAQ (reference sequence). The CDR3 extends over 15 amino acids. CDR3 amino acids: CASSLQAAVGTEAFF. The CDR3 nucleotides read TGTGCCAGCAGCTTACAGGCCGCAGTCGGGACTGAAGCTTTCTTT.

The chain carries TRBV18 and TRBJ2-3; 13 bases align to TRBD2. The germline CDR1 and CDR2 sequences are KGHSH and LQKENI. The CDR3 has 24 residues. V lost 3 bases and J lost 3; bases outside the gene matches: 27. The CDR3 sequence: CASSPKLRQGTSGDYRGVTDTQYF. Written as DNA, the CDR3 is TGTGCCAGCTCACCTAAACTAAGACAGGGGACTAGCGGGGACTACCGAGGAGTAACAGATACGCAGTATTTT.

This clone was seen only once. The DNA of the CDR3 is TGTGCCAGCAGTCCTCAGGGAGGGTATGGCTACACCTTC. This gives the protein CASSPQGGYGYTF. V gene TRBV27 combines with J gene TRBJ1-2; a possible D gene is TRBD1 (5 bases). Germline V gene sequence: CDR1 MNHEY, CDR2 SMNVEV (reference sequence). The CDR3 covers 13 residues. Trimming shortened V by 5 bases and J by 5 bases, and 12 bases separated the two germline ends.

With respect to this clone: Mismatch with germline at one junction end may stem from a read error. The chain uses TRBV7-7 and TRBJ2-3; 13 positions match TRBD2. CDR1 is SSHAT, CDR2 FNYEAQ, per germline (reference sequence). CDR3 length: 15 residues. CDR3 protein: CASSFGLAGADTQYF. CDR3 DNA: TGTGCTAGCAGCTTCGGACTAGCGGGAGCAGATACGCAGTATTTT.

The gene calls are TRBV9 and TRBJ2-7, with 11 positions matching TRBD2. Germline V gene sequence: CDR1 SGDLS, CDR2 YYNGEE. The CDR3 totals 14 residues. Trimming cost V 1 base and J 5 bases; bases outside gene matches: 2. For the CDR3, the DNA is TGTGCCAGCAGCGTACTAGCGGGAGGAAACGAGCAGTACTTC. This sequence encodes CASSVLAGGNEQYF.

The chain is built from TRBV24-1 and TRBJ2-4; TRBD2 matches at 7 bases. Per the germline V gene, CDR1 is KGHDR and CDR2 is SFDVKD. The CDR3 loop spans 13 amino acids. After removal of 9 bases from V and 3 bases from J, the junction contained 4 bases not matched to a gene. The CDR3 DNA reads TGTGCCACCGGGACTAAAGGCAAAAACATTCAGTACTTC. Protein sequence: CATGTKGKNIQYF.

The CDR3 sequence: CATYGGFENTEAFF. The DNA of the CDR3 is TGTGCCACTTACGGTGGGTTTGAGAACACTGAAGCTTTCTTT. The rearrangement uses TRBV2 and TRBJ1-1; D not certain. V was pared by 10 bases and J by 1 base, with 16 bases between. The CDR3 has 14 amino acids. Germline loops: CDR1 SNHLY, CDR2 FYNNEI.

This clone was detected once. The chain couples TRBV9 to TRBJ2-5; 9 bases match TRBD2. The CDR3 loop spans 17 amino acids. V shed 4 bases, J shed 4 bases, and the junction held 14 bases outside the gene matches. Per the germline V gene, CDR1 is SGDLS and CDR2 is YYNGEE. As DNA, the CDR3 is TGTGCCAGCAGCCCCTTAAGGAGTAGCGGGAGCACAGAGACCCAGTACTTC. It translates to CASSPLRSSGSTETQYF. The full variable domain, with the rest looked up from reference TRBV9 and TRBJ2-5, is DSGVTQTPKHLITATGQRVTLRCSPRSGDLSVYWYQQSLDQGLQFLIQYYNGEERAKGNILERFSAQQFPDLHSELNLSSLELGDSALYFCASSPLRSSGSTETQYFGPGTRLLVL.

The chain links TRBV7-3 to TRBJ2-1; D gene unclear. V lost 7 bases to trimming and J lost 6 bases, with 16 bases between them. Germline CDR1 is SGHTA and CDR2 is FQGTGA. This CDR3 is built from 14 residues. The CDR3 sequence: CASTKDPLGNEQFF. The CDR3 DNA sequence: TGTGCCAGCACCAAGGATCCTCTTGGCAATGAGCAGTTCTTC.

This chain connects TRBV12-2 to TRBJ1-4. TRBV12-2 is described as a pseudogene. The CDR3 totals 16 residues. The CDR3 is CASRSSEGYIGEKLFF. The CDR3 coding sequence is TGTGCAAGTCGCTCAAGCGAGGGCTATATCGGTGAAAAACTGTTTTTT.

This chain uses TRBV5-8 with TRBJ1-5; 8 nucleotides match TRBD1. V gave up 4 bases and J gave up 6 bases; unmatched junction bases: 9. Germline V gene lookup returns CDR1 SGHTS and CDR2 YDEGEE. There are 15 residues in the CDR3. CDR3 amino acids: CASSPGQVVGQPQHF. The CDR3, as DNA: TGTGCCAGCAGCCCGGGACAGGTGGTTGGTCAGCCCCAGCATTTT.

J is TRBJ2-3 and V is TRBV4-1; D is possibly TRBD2 (6 bases). This CDR3 has 15 amino acids. The germline CDR1 and CDR2 sequences are MGHRA and YSYEKL. Between the trimmed V and J ends, which lost 0 bases and 6 bases, there was a span of 13 bases. In DNA form, the CDR3 reads TGCGCCAGCAGCCAAGAGGGACGGGAGATTGATACGCAGTATTTT. This sequence encodes CASSQEGREIDTQYF.